This TCR beta chain was found in a study of control samples from healthy donors and cancer patients. Germline-derived CDR1 and CDR2 are SGHAT and FQNNGV. This CDR3 comprises 17 residues. V gave up 0 bases and J gave up 4 bases, with 18 bases separating them. Generated by immunoSEQ multiplex PCR, the TCRdb table keeps only in-frame clones and is missing some. The sample yields approximately 90,000 clones, more than 80% seen once. The receptor was derived from a woman in her thirties in good health. The sequencing sample was made of blood. This sequence joins TRBV11-2 and TRBJ1-2; D perhaps matches TRBD1 (6 bases). CDR3 in DNA: TGTGCCAGCAGCTTAGACAGGATCGGGGGCGAGCTCTATGGCTACACCTTC. It specifies CASSLDRIGGELYGYTF.